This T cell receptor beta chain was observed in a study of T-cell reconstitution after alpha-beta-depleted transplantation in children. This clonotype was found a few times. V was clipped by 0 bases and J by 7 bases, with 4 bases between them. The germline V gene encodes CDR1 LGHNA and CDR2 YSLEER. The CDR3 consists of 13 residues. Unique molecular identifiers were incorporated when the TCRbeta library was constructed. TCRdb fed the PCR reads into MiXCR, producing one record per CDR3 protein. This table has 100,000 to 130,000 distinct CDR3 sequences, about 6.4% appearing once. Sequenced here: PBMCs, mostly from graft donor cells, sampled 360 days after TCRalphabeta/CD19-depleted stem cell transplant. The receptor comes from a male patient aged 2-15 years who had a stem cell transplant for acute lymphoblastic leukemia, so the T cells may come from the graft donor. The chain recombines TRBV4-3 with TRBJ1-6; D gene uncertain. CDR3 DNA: TGCGCCAGCAGCCAAGACTGGAATTCACCCCTCCACTTT. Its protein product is CASSQDWNSPLHF.